These 9 T cell receptor beta chains were sequenced from one sample in a study of T-cell reconstitution after alpha-beta-depleted transplantation in children. TCRbeta library construction was performed incorporating unique molecular identifiers. TCRdb reprocessed the PCR reads via MiXCR and lists one record per CDR3 protein. The sample records roughly 160,000 distinct CDR3 sequences, more than 9.5% being singletons. The specimen was PBMCs, collected before TCRalphabeta/CD19-depleted stem cell transplant. The receptors derive from a boy between 2 and 15 years old with acute myeloid leukemia, due to receive a stem cell transplant.

This clonotype was counted many times. The V call is TRBV4-2, the J call TRBJ1-2, with a possible D match to TRBD1 (6 bases). The germline gives CDR1 LGHNA, CDR2 YNFKEQ. Between the trimmed V and J ends, which lost 0 bases and 4 bases, there was a span of 12 bases. The CDR3 is 15 amino acids. The CDR3: CASSQDGGAAYGYTF. The CDR3 DNA is TGTGCCAGCAGCCAAGACGGGGGGGCTGCCTATGGCTACACCTTC.

This clonotype was observed at least ten times. J is TRBJ2-5 and V is TRBV20-1, with TRBD2 matching over 7 bases. The CDR3 runs to 13 residues. Per the germline V gene, CDR1 is DFQATT and CDR2 is SNEGSKA (reference sequence). J gave up 2 bases and V 6 bases, and 6 bases lay outside the gene matches. The CDR3 coding sequence is TGCAGTGCCACCGCGGGACTACAAGAGACCCAGTACTTC. This sequence encodes CSATAGLQETQYF.

This clonotype was seen repeatedly, ten times or more. The chain couples TRBV3-1 to TRBJ1-2; D is possibly TRBD1 (5 bases). V was cut by 0 bases and J by 4 bases, with 12 bases left in between. The CDR3 is 15 amino acids. Per germline, CDR1 LGHDT and CDR2 YNNKEL (reference sequence). CDR3 in DNA: TGTGCCAGCAGCCAAGATCTCAGACAGCTCTATGGCTACACCTTC. Translating gives CASSQDLRQLYGYTF.

The sample holds many counts of this clonotype. The chain recombines TRBV5-5 with TRBJ1-5; no firm D call. The germline CDR1 and CDR2 sequences are SGHKS and YYEKEE (reference sequence). Trimming removed 4 bases from V and 5 bases from J, with 16 bases in between. The CDR3 runs 15 residues. The CDR3 region has the DNA TGTGCCAGCAGCAGTACAAGGGATCACTATCAGCCCCAGCATTTT. Protein: CASSSTRDHYQPQHF.

At least ten counts were recorded for this clonotype. This chain links TRBV5-5 with TRBJ1-1; TRBD1 aligns across 7 bases. Trimming removed 4 bases from V and 1 base from J; junction bases left unmatched: 10. Germline assignment: CDR1 SGHKS and CDR2 YYEKEE (reference sequence). The CDR3 is 16 amino acids. In DNA form, the CDR3 reads TGTGCCAGCAGCCCCTACCCGACAGGGACGAACACTGAAGCTTTCTTT. Translation: CASSPYPTGTNTEAFF.

This clonotype was recorded at least ten times. The CDR3 region is CAISERVNTEAFF. The DNA for the CDR3 is TGTGCCATCAGTGAGCGGGTGAACACTGAAGCTTTCTTT. This chain joins TRBV10-3 and TRBJ1-1; D remains unclear. The CDR3 runs 13 residues. Germline V gene data show CDR1 as ENHRY and CDR2 as SYGVKD. V lost 2 bases to trimming and J lost 0 bases, with 4 bases between them.

There are many counts of this clonotype. The chain couples TRBV9 to TRBJ2-2; a weak D match, TRBD2 (6 bases). The germline V gene has CDR1 SGDLS and CDR2 YYNGEE. The ends were cut back, 9 bases at V and 5 bases at J, with 11 bases in the middle. This CDR3 comprises 12 residues. The CDR3 is CATSGGTGELFF. The CDR3 DNA sequence: TGTGCCACCAGTGGGGGGACCGGGGAGCTGTTTTTT.

Notes on this clonotype: Since a much larger clone is just one base distant, this may be a read error. The chain carries TRBV10-3 and TRBJ2-3; 7 nucleotides line up with TRBD2. Per germline, CDR1 ENHRY and CDR2 SYGVKD. The CDR3 length is 15 residues. The CDR3 region is CTISSSGPYTDTQYF. In DNA form, the CDR3 reads TGTACCATCAGCTCTAGCGGACCGTACACAGATACGCAGTATTTT.

This clonotype occurred many times. This chain uses TRBV6-1 with TRBJ1-2; the D gene is possibly TRBD1 (6 bases). CDR1 MNHNS and CDR2 SASEGT come from the germline V gene. The CDR3 has 14 residues. The ends were cut back, 3 bases at V and 6 bases at J, with 14 bases in the middle. CDR3 nucleotide sequence: TGTGCCAGCAGTGAGGGGGCCACCTCGGATGGCTACACCTTC. Translation gives CASSEGATSDGYTF.